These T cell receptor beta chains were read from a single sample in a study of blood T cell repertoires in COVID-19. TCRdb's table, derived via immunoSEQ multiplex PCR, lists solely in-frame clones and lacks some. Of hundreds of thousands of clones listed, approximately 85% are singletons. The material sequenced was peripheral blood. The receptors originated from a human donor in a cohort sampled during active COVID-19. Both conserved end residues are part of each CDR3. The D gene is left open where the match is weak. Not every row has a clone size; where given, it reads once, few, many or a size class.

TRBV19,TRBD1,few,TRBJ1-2,TGTGCCAGTAGTATGGGGACAGGGGGCCGTTTGTATGGCTACACCTTC,CASSMGTGGRLYGYTF
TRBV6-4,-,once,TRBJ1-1,TGTGCCAGCAGTGTCACAGTGAACACTGAAGCTTTCTTT,CASSVTVNTEAFF
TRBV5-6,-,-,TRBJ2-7,TGTGCCAGCAGCTTCGGGTACAACGAGTACGAGCAGTACTTC,CASSFGYNEYEQYF
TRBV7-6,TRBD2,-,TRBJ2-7,TGTGCCAGCAGCTTACAGGGACTAGCGGGGGGATACGAGCAGTACTTC,CASSLQGLAGGYEQYF
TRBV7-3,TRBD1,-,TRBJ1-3,TGTGCCAGCGGACAGGGGGCTGGAAACACCATATATTTT,CASGQGAGNTIYF
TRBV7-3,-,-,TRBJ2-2,TGTGCCAGCAGCTTAAATGCGGGTTACCCGGACACCGGGGAGCTGTTTTTT,CASSLNAGYPDTGELFF
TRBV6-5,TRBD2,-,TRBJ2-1,TGTGCCAGCACCTTAGCGGGGGAGGAGCAGTTCTTC,CASTLAGEEQFF
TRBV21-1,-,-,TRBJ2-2,TGTGCCAGCAGCAGCACCACAGCTACGGCGAACACCGGGGAGCTGTTTTTT,CASSSTTATANTGELFF
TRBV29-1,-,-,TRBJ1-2,TGCAGCGTTGAGGACTCATATAACTATGGCTACACCTTC,CSVEDSYNYGYTF
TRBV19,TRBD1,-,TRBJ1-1,TGTGCCAGTACCGTCGGGACAGCTGAAGCTTTCTTT,CASTVGTAEAFF
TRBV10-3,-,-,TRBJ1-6,TGTGCCATCAGTGACGGGCAGGGGATAAATTCACCCCTCCACTTT,CAISDGQGINSPLHF
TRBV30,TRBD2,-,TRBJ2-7,TGTGCCTGGAGACCAAGCGGGGAGGCAGTCTACGAGCAGTACTTC,CAWRPSGEAVYEQYF
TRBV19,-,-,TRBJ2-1,TGTGCCAGTAGTATGAGCAGGGCGGAGCGCAATGAGCAGTTCTTC,CASSMSRAERNEQFF
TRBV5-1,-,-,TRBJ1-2,TGCGCCAGCAGCTTGGTTGATGGGGGAGGGAACTATGGCTACACCTTC,CASSLVDGGGNYGYTF
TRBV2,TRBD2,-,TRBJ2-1,TGTGCCAGCGGGACTAGTGACAATGAGCAGTTCTTC,CASGTSDNEQFF
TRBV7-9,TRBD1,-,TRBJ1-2,TGTGCCAGCAGCTTAGGGATTGGGACAGGGCGCAACTATGGCTACACCTTC,CASSLGIGTGRNYGYTF
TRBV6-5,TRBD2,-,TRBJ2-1,TGTGCCAGCCGCGGGGGGGGATCTGGAGGTGAGCAGTTCTTC,CASRGGGSGGEQFF
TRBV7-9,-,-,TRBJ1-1,TGTGCCAGCAGCTTAGACGCGTTCCCTGAAGCTTTCTTT,CASSLDAFPEAFF
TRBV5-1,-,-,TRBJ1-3,TGCGCCAGCAGCTTGGCAGGGAAGCGAAACACCATATATTTT,CASSLAGKRNTIYF
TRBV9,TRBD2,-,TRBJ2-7,TGTGCCAGCAGCGGAAGCGGGATCGAGCAGTACTTC,CASSGSGIEQYF
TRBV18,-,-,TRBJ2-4,TGTGCCAGCTCACCCCGAGGCAAAAACATTCAGTACTTC,CASSPRGKNIQYF
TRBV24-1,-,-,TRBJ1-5,TGTGCCACCAGTGATAGGGGTCAGCCCCAGCATTTT,CATSDRGQPQHF
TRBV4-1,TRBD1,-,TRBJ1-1,TGCGCCAGCAGCCAGGCAACAGGGGAAATAACTGAAGCTTTCTTT,CASSQATGEITEAFF
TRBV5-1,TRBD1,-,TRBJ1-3,TGCGCCAGCAGCACGACAGGGGAGGGGAACACCATATATTTT,CASSTTGEGNTIYF
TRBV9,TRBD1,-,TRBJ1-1,TGTGCCAGCAGCGGACGGACAGGGCTGCGTGCTTTCTTT,CASSGRTGLRAFF
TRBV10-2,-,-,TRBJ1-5,TGCGCCAGCAGTGCCGGACACGGTAGCAATCAGCCCCAGCATTTT,CASSAGHGSNQPQHF
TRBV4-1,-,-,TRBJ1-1,TGCGCCAGCAGCCAAGACAGGGACACTGAAGCTTTCTTT,CASSQDRDTEAFF
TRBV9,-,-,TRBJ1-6,TGTGCCAGCAGCGGAACAGGTTCACCCCTCCACTTT,CASSGTGSPLHF
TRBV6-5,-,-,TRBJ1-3,TGTGCCAGCAGTAGGGACTGGAGAGGACACACCATATATTTT,CASSRDWRGHTIYF
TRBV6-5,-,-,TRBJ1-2,TGTGCCAGCAGCGGGCAGGGTAACTATGGCTACACCTTC,CASSGQGNYGYTF
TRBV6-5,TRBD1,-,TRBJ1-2,TGTGCCAGCAGTTCAAGACAGGGTCTCTATGGCTACACCTTC,CASSSRQGLYGYTF
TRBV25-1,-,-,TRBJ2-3,TGTGCCAGCAGTGAGTCCCGCGGATGGAACACAGATACGCAGTATTTT,CASSESRGWNTDTQYF
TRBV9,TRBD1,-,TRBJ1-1,TGTGCCAGCAGCGTAGTCAAGGGGGCGAGAACTGAAGCTTTCTTT,CASSVVKGARTEAFF
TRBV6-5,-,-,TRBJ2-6,TGTGCCAGCAGTCCGGTCTCTGGGGCCAACGTCCTGACTTTC,CASSPVSGANVLTF
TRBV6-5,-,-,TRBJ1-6,TGTGCCAGCAGATCCCCCGGGAACTATAATTCACCCCTCCACTTT,CASRSPGNYNSPLHF
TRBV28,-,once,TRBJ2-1,TGTGCCAGTACATACGGGACACTAAGCGACAATGAGCAGTTCTTC,CASTYGTLSDNEQFF
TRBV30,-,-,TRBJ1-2,TGTGCCTGGAGTGTAGGAGGGAATCACTATGGCTACACCTTC,CAWSVGGNHYGYTF
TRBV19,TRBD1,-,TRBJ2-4,TGTGCCAGTAGTTCAGGGGGCAAAACCAAAAACATTCAGTACTTC,CASSSGGKTKNIQYF
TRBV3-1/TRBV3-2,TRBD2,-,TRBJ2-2,TGTGCCAGCAGCCAAGATAGTGGACCCGGGGGGACCGGGGAGCTGTTTTTT,CASSQDSGPGGTGELFF
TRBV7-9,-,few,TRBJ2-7,TGTGCCAGCAGCTCAAGCCGGGACACATCCTACGAGCAGTACTTC,CASSSSRDTSYEQYF
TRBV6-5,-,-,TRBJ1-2,TGTGCCAGCAGTTACTCGGGAGGGGGGCTATATGGCTACACCTTC,CASSYSGGGLYGYTF
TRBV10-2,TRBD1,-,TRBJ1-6,TGCGCCAGCAGCCCTGGACAGGGAAATTCACCCCTCCACTTT,CASSPGQGNSPLHF
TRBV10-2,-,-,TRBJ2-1,TGCGCCAGCAGGGTAGCGGATACTAAGAGCTCCTACAATGAGCAGTTCTTC,CASRVADTKSSYNEQFF
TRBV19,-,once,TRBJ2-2,TGTGCCAGTAGTGCCAGGGTTTTCGGGGAGCTGTTTTTT,CASSARVFGELFF
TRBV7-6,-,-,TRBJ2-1,TGTGCCAGCAGCTTAGGCCCGAGCTCCTACAATGAGCAGTTCTTC,CASSLGPSSYNEQFF
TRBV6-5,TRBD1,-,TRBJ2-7,TGTGCCAGCAGTTACTTGCCCTGGACAGGAAAGTACGAGCAGTACTTC,CASSYLPWTGKYEQYF
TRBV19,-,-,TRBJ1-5,TGTGCCAGTCGTCCAAGGACTACCACCAGATCCTATCAGCCCCAGCATTTT,CASRPRTTTRSYQPQHF
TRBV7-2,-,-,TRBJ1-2,TGTGCCAGCAGCTTAGACGGTAACTATGGCTACACCTTC,CASSLDGNYGYTF
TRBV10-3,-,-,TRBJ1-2,TGTGCCATCAGTGACACTTTTTCCTATGGCTACACCTTC,CAISDTFSYGYTF
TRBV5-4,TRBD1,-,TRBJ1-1,TGTGCCAGCAGCTTAAAGGGACAGATCATGAACACTGAAGCTTTCTTT,CASSLKGQIMNTEAFF
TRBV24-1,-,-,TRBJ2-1,TGTGCCACCAGCACCGTGGGGGGGGCCGCATACAATGAGCAGTTCTTC,CATSTVGGAAYNEQFF
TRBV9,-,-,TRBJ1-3,TGTGCCAGCAGCGGTGTCAGCTCTGGAAACACCATATATTTT,CASSGVSSGNTIYF
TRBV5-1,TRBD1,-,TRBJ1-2,TGCGCCAGCAGCGATGACAGGGGCTCCTATGGCTACACCTTC,CASSDDRGSYGYTF
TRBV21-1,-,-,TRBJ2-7,TGTGCCAGCAGCACCCGGACTAGCTCCTACGAGCAGTACTTC,CASSTRTSSYEQYF
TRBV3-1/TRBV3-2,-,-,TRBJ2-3,TGTGCCAGCAGCCGGGGGGGCCAGGGAGATACGCAGTATTTT,CASSRGGQGDTQYF
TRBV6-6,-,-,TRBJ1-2,TGTGCCAGCAGTTCTGGTAACGACAGGTTCTATGGCTACACCTTC,CASSSGNDRFYGYTF
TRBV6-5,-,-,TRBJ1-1,TGTGCCAGCAGAAACAGTATCTTCATGAACACTGAAGCTTTCTTT,CASRNSIFMNTEAFF
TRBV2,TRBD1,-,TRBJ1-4,TGTGCCAGCAAGCGGGACAGGGGTGAAAAACTGTTTTTT,CASKRDRGEKLFF
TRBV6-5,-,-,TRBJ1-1,TGTGCCAGCTCCGAACAGGGAATGAACACTGAAGCTTTCTTT,CASSEQGMNTEAFF
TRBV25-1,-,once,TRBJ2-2,TGTGCCAGCAGTGACGCAGGGTCGAACACCGGGGAGCTGTTTTTT,CASSDAGSNTGELFF